The TCR beta chain described here comes from a study of control samples from healthy donors and cancer patients. This clone showed up just a few times. This CDR3 is also generated by other DNA sequences in the sample. There are 14 residues in the CDR3. V lost 1 base and J lost 2, with 8 bases in between. Germline assignment: CDR1 SGDLS and CDR2 YYNGEE. TCRdb keeps only in-frame clones here, not all; method: immunoSEQ multiplex PCR. The sample yields about 63,000 clones, roughly 85% seen once. The sequencing input was blood. The V gene is TRBV9, the J gene TRBJ2-3; unclear D gene. This receptor was taken from a man aged 35 to 55 in good health. In nucleotides, the CDR3 is TGTGCCAGCAGCGTATCAGGATCCACAGATACGCAGTATTTT. Protein product: CASSVSGSTDTQYF. The whole variable domain, remainder taken from reference TRBV9 and TRBJ2-3, is DSGVTQTPKHLITATGQRVTLRCSPRSGDLSVYWYQQSLDQGLQFLIQYYNGEERAKGNILERFSAQQFPDLHSELNLSSLELGDSALYFCASSVSGSTDTQYFGPGTRLTVL.